The 10 T cell receptor beta chains below were found in one sample sequenced in a study of blood T cell repertoires in COVID-19. TCRdb's copy holds only in-frame clones and misses some; the assay was immunoSEQ multiplex PCR. The data show 150,000 to 200,000 clones, 90% seen once. The sequencing input was peripheral blood. All receptors derive from a man in his 60s with active or convalescent COVID-19.

This chain joins TRBV12-5 and TRBJ2-2, with D hard to call. Trimming took 7 bases from V and 7 from J, leaving 10 bases between them. CDR3 length: 12 amino acids. The germline CDR1 and CDR2 sequences are LGHNT and FRNRAP. The CDR3 DNA follows: TGTGCTAGTGCCCTATCCCACGGGGAGCTGTTTTTT. Translated: CASALSHGELFF.

The chain is built from TRBV25-1 and TRBJ1-1; D may be TRBD1 (6 bases). In germline, CDR1 is MGHDK, CDR2 SYGVNS. This CDR3 has 14 residues. The V end was cut by 5 bases, the J end by 5 bases, with 15 bases between. The CDR3 is CASSPGGRGTEAFF. CDR3 bases: TGTGCCAGCAGTCCCGGCGGGAGGGGGACTGAAGCTTTCTTT.

The rearrangement joins TRBV7-9 to TRBJ2-3; D gene unclear. Germline V gene lookup returns CDR1 SEHNR and CDR2 FQNEAQ (reference sequence). CDR3 length: 15 residues. The V and J ends lost 1 base and 5 bases respectively, with 13 bases between them. The CDR3 sequence is CASSLGVLERDTQYF. The CDR3 bases are TGTGCCAGCAGCTTAGGGGTGTTGGAGCGAGATACGCAGTATTTT.

The V call is TRBV5-1, the J call TRBJ1-1, with 9 positions matching TRBD1. The CDR3 consists of 15 residues. Germline values: CDR1 SGHRS, CDR2 YFSETQ. The V and J ends lost 0 bases and 3 bases, in that order; junction bases with no gene match: 3. The CDR3 region has the DNA TGCGCCAGCAGCTTGGATGGGACAGGGTACACTGAAGCTTTCTTT. Translated, it gives CASSLDGTGYTEAFF. The whole variable domain, remainder taken from reference TRBV5-1 and TRBJ1-1, is KAGVTQTPRYLIKTRGQQVTLSCSPISGHRSVSWYQQTPGQGLQFLFEYFSETQRNKGNFPGRFSGRQFSNSRSEMNVSTLELGDSALYLCASSLDGTGYTEAFFGQGTRLTVV.

In its sample, this clone was seen a few times. The rearrangement links TRBV2 to TRBJ1-5; 7 nucleotides align to TRBD1. CDR1 SNHLY and CDR2 FYNNEI come from the germline V gene. This CDR3 has 16 residues. The trim removed 3 bases at V and 4 bases at J, leaving 9 bases unmatched. The CDR3, as DNA: TGTGCCAGCAGTGAGATGGGGGCAGGGGGAAATCAGCCCCAGCATTTT. Protein sequence: CASSEMGAGGNQPQHF.

The V and J genes are TRBV15 and TRBJ2-7; D is uncertain. The V gene lost 6 bases and the J gene lost 1 base, with 13 bases spanning the gap. The CDR3 consists of 14 residues. The V gene's germline CDR1 is LNHNV and CDR2 YYDKDF (reference sequence). DNA of the CDR3: TGTGCCACCAGGGAGACTCGGCCTTCCTACGAGCAGTACTTC. Amino acids: CATRETRPSYEQYF.

Here the CDR3 reads CASSKGDGNTIYF. In nucleotides, the CDR3 is TGTGCCAGCAGTAAGGGAGATGGAAACACCATATATTTT. The rearrangement links TRBV6-5 to TRBJ1-3, with D uncertain. From germline, CDR1 is MNHEY and CDR2 SVGAGI. The germline V and J ends were trimmed by 5 bases and 3 bases, with 8 bases remaining between them. This CDR3 is built from 13 residues.

The V gene is TRBV5-1, the J gene TRBJ2-3, with D hard to call. Trimming took off 4 bases at V and 1 base at J, with 13 bases between the two ends. Germline V CDR1 and CDR2: SGHRS, YFSETQ. This CDR3 is 15 amino acids long. The CDR3 spells CASSPQDPGTDTQYF. The CDR3 bases are TGCGCCAGCAGCCCCCAGGATCCCGGCACAGATACGCAGTATTTT.

The chain is built from TRBV5-1 and TRBJ1-2; 9 bases are a match to TRBD1. J lost 7 bases, V lost 4 bases, and 8 bases had no gene match. The length of the CDR3 is 14 residues. The germline V gene encodes CDR1 SGHRS and CDR2 YFSETQ. The CDR3 protein is CASSPQGANSGYTF. DNA for the CDR3: TGCGCCAGCAGCCCACAGGGGGCAAATTCTGGCTACACCTTC. Full variable domain (missing parts from reference TRBV5-1 and TRBJ1-2): KAGVTQTPRYLIKTRGQQVTLSCSPISGHRSVSWYQQTPGQGLQFLFEYFSETQRNKGNFPGRFSGRQFSNSRSEMNVSTLELGDSALYLCASSPQGANSGYTFGSGTRLTVV.

The sample holds one count of this clone. The junction departs from the called germline gene at one end, perhaps through a read error. The CDR3 DNA reads TGTGCCAGCTCCCCACCTAGCGGGAGCGAGGGTGAGCAGTTCTTC. Translated, it gives CASSPPSGSEGEQFF. This chain uses TRBV18 with TRBJ2-1, with 10 bases fitting TRBD2. The CDR3 has 15 residues. The germline CDR1 and CDR2 sequences are KGHSH and LQKENI. Complete variable domain (other parts from reference TRBV18 and TRBJ2-1): NAGVMQNPRHLVRRRGQEARLRCSPMKGHSHVYWYRQLPEEGLKFMVYLQKENIIDESGMPKERFSAEFPKEGPSILRIQQVVRGDSAAYFCASSPPSGSEGEQFFGPGTRLTVL.